This T cell receptor beta chain was captured by sequencing in a study of cytomegalovirus exposure and HLA in healthy donors. The PCR used 60 Vbeta and 13 Jbeta primers. Sequencing was performed with immunoSEQ multiplex PCR; in TCRdb, only in-frame clones are kept and a portion is missing. The table has roughly 45,000 clones, approximately 80% seen once. A word on this clone: Its antigen is still unknown.

The CDR3 loop spans 12 amino acids. The V gene lost 4 bases and the J gene lost 6 bases, with 11 bases spanning the gap. In germline, CDR1 is SGHRS, CDR2 YFSETQ. Study results and limitations: A classifier reportedly called cytomegalovirus status with high sensitivity and specificity. On later analysis, the bulk of CMV-associated TCR beta chains appeared to be HLA-restricted. In a later analysis, approximately 15,000 TCR beta sequences were associated with HLA alleles at 0.05 false discovery rate.

This TCR was recovered from a man aged 25 to 45 in good health and CMV-seronegative. Sequencing was done on a sample of PBMCs. This chain connects TRBV5-1 to TRBJ2-7; D may be TRBD2 (5 bases). The CDR3 DNA is TGCGCCAGCAGCCATCCGGGGAGCGAGCAGTACTTC. It encodes CASSHPGSEQYF.